One sample yielded the 9 T cell receptor beta chains listed below, sequenced in a study of blood T cell repertoires in COVID-19. TCRdb's table, derived via immunoSEQ multiplex PCR, lists solely in-frame clones and lacks some. This sample has about 160,000 clones, with around 84% found just once. The sequencing sample was made of peripheral blood. These receptor sequences come from a man aged 70-80 years with acute or convalescent COVID-19.

The chain joins TRBV5-1 to TRBJ1-2; 11 positions agree with TRBD1. The CDR3 runs 15 residues. Trimming at V came to 4 bases and at J to 3 bases, leaving 5 bases not matched to a gene. Germline V gene data show CDR1 as SGHRS and CDR2 as YFSETQ. CDR3 sequence reads: CASSPGQGVDYGYTF. The CDR3 DNA is TGCGCCAGCAGCCCGGGACAGGGGGTTGACTATGGCTACACCTTC.

The chain recombines TRBV5-1 with TRBJ1-4; D gene uncertain. V was cut by 0 bases and J by 0 bases, with 9 bases left in between. The CDR3 length is 16 residues. Per germline, CDR1 SGHRS and CDR2 YFSETQ. The CDR3 DNA sequence: TGCGCCAGCAGCTTGGGAGCCACCGCAACTAATGAAAAACTGTTTTTT. Protein: CASSLGATATNEKLFF. Full variable domain (remainder filled in from reference TRBV5-1 and TRBJ1-4): KAGVTQTPRYLIKTRGQQVTLSCSPISGHRSVSWYQQTPGQGLQFLFEYFSETQRNKGNFPGRFSGRQFSNSRSEMNVSTLELGDSALYLCASSLGATATNEKLFFGSGTQLSVL.

This clone was recorded once. The CDR3 loop reads CASSSGTGSNEKLFF. CDR3 nucleotides: TGTGCCAGCAGTTCGGGGACAGGAAGTAATGAAAAACTGTTTTTT. J is TRBJ1-4 and V is TRBV2; TRBD1 aligns across 8 bases. The germline V gene encodes CDR1 SNHLY and CDR2 FYNNEI. The CDR3 has 15 residues. Trimming removed 5 bases from V and 4 bases from J; junction bases left unmatched: 6. Together with reference TRBV2 and TRBJ1-4, the CDR3 gives the full variable domain: EPEVTQTPSHQVTQMGQEVILRCVPISNHLYFYWYRQILGQKVEFLVSFYNNEISEKSEIFDDQFSVERPDGSNFTLKIRSTKLEDSAMYFCASSSGTGSNEKLFFGSGTQLSVL.

This chain joins TRBV11-3 and TRBJ1-1, with 7 bases identical to TRBD1. Trimming cost V 4 bases and J 3 bases; bases outside gene matches: 2. The CDR3 runs 13 residues. In germline, CDR1 is SGHNT, CDR2 YENEEA. For the CDR3, the DNA is TGTGCCAGCAGCTCTGGACAGGACACTGAAGCTTTCTTT. Encoded protein: CASSSGQDTEAFF.

This chain connects TRBV5-1 to TRBJ2-6; D may be TRBD1 (6 bases). The germline gives CDR1 SGHRS, CDR2 YFSETQ. The CDR3 loop spans 14 amino acids. Deletions cut 4 bases from V and 3 bases from J, with 8 bases between. CDR3 DNA: TGCGCCAGCAGCGTGGGACATGGGGCCAACGTCCTGACTTTC. Protein: CASSVGHGANVLTF.

This clone was detected only a few times. The CDR3 protein is CASSLMVAGGGEQFF. DNA for the CDR3: TGTGCCAGCAGCTTAATGGTAGCGGGGGGAGGAGAGCAGTTCTTC. V and J are TRBV7-2 and TRBJ2-1; 10 bases are shared with TRBD2. V lost 2 bases, J lost 10 bases, and 8 bases stayed unmatched. Per germline, CDR1 SGHTA and CDR2 FQGNSA. The CDR3 spans 15 residues.

This chain links TRBV12-3 or TRBV12-4 with TRBJ1-2, with D possibly TRBD1 on 5 matching bases. The CDR3 has 13 amino acids. Trimming left V 1 base short and J 3 bases short, with 6 bases between. The CDR3 DNA is TGTGCCAGCAGTTTAGTGACAGACTATGGCTACACCTTC. Its translation is CASSLVTDYGYTF.

The chain uses TRBV6-4 and TRBJ1-1; D gene unclear. Trimming cost V 2 bases and J 4 bases, with 11 bases left between them. Per germline, CDR1 MRHNA and CDR2 SNTAGT. The CDR3 has 14 residues. CDR3 region: CASSDEIGSTEAFF. The CDR3 DNA is TGTGCCAGCAGTGACGAAATTGGGAGCACTGAAGCTTTCTTT.

This clone was observed a handful of times. This CDR3 is CASSEGRAGVVETQYF. The DNA of the CDR3 is TGTGCCAGCAGTGAGGGTCGAGCGGGAGTGGTGGAGACCCAGTACTTC. The genes are TRBV6-1 and TRBJ2-5; 8 positions match TRBD2. The germline V gene encodes CDR1 MNHNS and CDR2 SASEGT. With V trimmed by 3 bases and J by 5 bases, 11 bases remained unmatched. The CDR3 totals 16 residues.